This is a list of T cell receptor beta chains from one sample in a study of blood T cell repertoires in COVID-19. The protocol was immunoSEQ multiplex PCR, while the TCRdb copy is restricted to in-frame clones and leaves out a portion. The sample includes just over 250,000 clones, about nine tenths of them seen just once. Sequenced: peripheral blood. These receptors all come from a man in his sixties who had recovered from COVID-19. CDR3s include the opening cysteine and the closing phenylalanine or tryptophan. The order of the fields is V gene, CDR3 length, clone size, D gene, J gene, CDR3 DNA, CDR3 protein. The D gene is left open where the match is weak. Only some rows state a clone size, as once, few, many or a class for expanded clones.

TRBV13,14,.,.,TRBJ1-1,TGTGCCAGCAGCTTAGGGGGGCGAAGCACTGAAGCTTTCTTT,CASSLGGRSTEAFF
TRBV3-1/TRBV3-2,16,.,.,TRBJ2-2,TGTGCCAGCAGCCAACGGCGGTTTAGCGAGGTCGGGGAGCTGTTTTTT,CASSQRRFSEVGELFF
TRBV20-1,11,.,.,TRBJ2-7,TGCAGTGCTCCAAAACACACCGAGCAGTACTTC,CSAPKHTEQYF
TRBV7-9,18,.,TRBD1,TRBJ1-2,TGTGCCAGCAGCCCGTTGGGACAGGAGGTATTTCGGGGCTATGGCTACACCTTC,CASSPLGQEVFRGYGYTF
TRBV10-1,15,.,TRBD1,TRBJ2-3,TGCGCCAGCAGTGAAGGACAGGGTAGCACAGATACGCAGTATTTT,CASSEGQGSTDTQYF
TRBV4-1,14,.,.,TRBJ2-1,TGCGCCAGCAGCCGGGGGGGCTTTTACAATGAGCAGTTCTTC,CASSRGGFYNEQFF
TRBV2,20,.,TRBD2,TRBJ2-1,TGTGCCAGCAGTGAACCGGGGCTGGGGACTAGCGGGGGGCCCTACAATGAGCAGTTCTTC,CASSEPGLGTSGGPYNEQFF
TRBV30,18,.,TRBD1,TRBJ2-6,TGTGCCTGGAGTGTACGGGGAACAGGGGGCTCTGGGGCCAACGTCCTGACTTTC,CAWSVRGTGGSGANVLTF
TRBV25-1,14,.,.,TRBJ1-6,TGTGCCAGCAGTGGGGGACTTGTCGATTCACCCCTCCACTTT,CASSGGLVDSPLHF
TRBV18,14,.,.,TRBJ1-2,TGTGCCAGCTCACCACCGGGCGTGAGGGATGGCTACACCTTC,CASSPPGVRDGYTF
TRBV29-1,13,.,.,TRBJ2-1,TGCAGCGTTTCAAAGAGCTCCTACAATGAGCAGTTCTTC,CSVSKSSYNEQFF
TRBV24-1,22,.,TRBD2,TRBJ2-1,TGTGCCACCAGCCCTCTCCGGACTAGCGGGGGGGCCCCCCACGACACCTACAATGAGCAGTTCTTC,CATSPLRTSGGAPHDTYNEQFF
TRBV30,14,.,TRBD1,TRBJ2-7,TGTGCCTGGGGGACAGGACAGGGAGGATGGGAGCAGTACTTC,CAWGTGQGGWEQYF
TRBV30,12,.,.,TRBJ1-1,TGTGCCTGGAGCCACCCCCGCACGGAGGCTTTCTTT,CAWSHPRTEAFF
TRBV5-1,16,.,TRBD2,TRBJ2-1,TGCGCCAGCAGCTTGGTTTCTAGCGGGGGCTACAATGAGCAGTTCTTC,CASSLVSSGGYNEQFF
TRBV5-6,17,.,TRBD1,TRBJ2-3,TGTGCCAGCAGCTTTTTTTTCCGGGACAGGGGGTCAGATACGCAGTATTTT,CASSFFFRDRGSDTQYF
TRBV6-6,18,.,TRBD2,TRBJ2-3,TGTGCCAGCAGTCCCCAGGGTTTAGCGGGGGGCCTCACAGATACGCAGTATTTT,CASSPQGLAGGLTDTQYF
TRBV12-3/TRBV12-4,13,.,.,TRBJ2-7,TGTGCCAGCAGTAGGGACTCGACGGCCGAGCAGTACTTC,CASSRDSTAEQYF
TRBV11-3,14,.,.,TRBJ2-1,TGTGCCAGCAGCCCCACTGGACTCTACAATGAGCAGTTCTTC,CASSPTGLYNEQFF
TRBV27,15,.,.,TRBJ1-3,TGTGCCAGCAGCCCCAGGGCCTACTCTGGAAACACCATATATTTT,CASSPRAYSGNTIYF
TRBV9,14,few,.,TRBJ1-4,TGTGCCAGCAGCGTAGGGTTAGGGGAAGAAAAACTGTTTTTT,CASSVGLGEEKLFF
TRBV19,17,.,TRBD1,TRBJ1-1,TGTGCCAGTAGTTCTGGGACAGGGGGCGCGGGGAACACTGAAGCTTTCTTT,CASSSGTGGAGNTEAFF
TRBV19,15,.,.,TRBJ1-2,TGTGCCAGTAGTATAGAATTGTCTCTCGACTATGGCTACACCTTC,CASSIELSLDYGYTF
TRBV7-9,16,.,.,TRBJ2-4,TGTGCCAGCAGCCCGACGACAGTATCAGCCAAAAACATTCAGTACTTC,CASSPTTVSAKNIQYF
TRBV2,16,.,.,TRBJ2-2,TGTGCCAGCAGTGAAGATAGCGTAACGAACACCGGGGAGCTGTTTTTT,CASSEDSVTNTGELFF
TRBV6-5,13,.,.,TRBJ1-5,TGTGCCAGCGGGGCTTTGGGCAATCAGCCCCAGCATTTT,CASGALGNQPQHF
TRBV7-9,19,.,TRBD2,TRBJ2-1,TGTGCCAGCAGCATTTACGGACTGGCTAGCGGGGTCTCCTACAATGAGCAGTTCTTC,CASSIYGLASGVSYNEQFF
TRBV7-8,15,.,TRBD1,TRBJ1-6,TGTGCCAGCAGCTCTACAGGGGGTGTAAATTCACCCCTCCACTTT,CASSSTGGVNSPLHF